The 26 T cell receptor beta chains reported below all come from one sample, sequenced in a study of cytomegalovirus exposure and HLA in healthy donors (dated by TCRdb to 2015 to 2018). The library was built by means of the immunoSEQ multiplex PCR assay. The multiplex PCR relied on a mix of 60 forward primers for TCR Vbeta segments and 13 reverse primers for TCR Jbeta segments. Entries here come from immuneACCESS through TCRdb and include only in-frame sequences with V and J called. Some clones fail to appear in such tables; in the studies checked, an unresolved V gene covers under half of the shortfall, and the cause of the remainder is unknown. The sample data list about 52,000 clones, and around 52% of these were observed just once. 12% of the sample is taken by the ten largest. Sequenced sample: PBMCs. The receptors originated from a human donor in good health.

The chain carries TRBV11-2 and TRBJ1-2; D call uncertain. V lost 5 bases to trimming and J lost 3 bases, with 10 bases between them. Germline V gene data show CDR1 as SGHAT and CDR2 as FQNNGV. CDR3 length: 13 residues. The CDR3: CASSPLIDYGYTF. Written as DNA, the CDR3 is TGTGCCAGCAGCCCACTAATCGACTATGGCTACACCTTC.

A word on this clone: Sequence at one end of the junction differs from germline and may be a read error. Other DNA sequences in the same sample also yield this CDR3. The J gene is TRBJ2-5, the V gene TRBV7-7; no definite D call. Germline-derived CDR1 and CDR2 are SSHAT and FNYEAQ (reference sequence). The CDR3 totals 11 residues. Here the CDR3 reads CASSRGETQYF. The CDR3 region has the DNA TGTGCTAGCAGCAGAGGAGAGACCCAGTACTTC.

The V gene is TRBV18, the J gene TRBJ1-5; D remains ambiguous. Germline V gives CDR1 KGHSH, CDR2 LQKENI. The CDR3 runs 13 residues. V was cut by 2 bases and J by 5 bases, with 7 bases left in between. In DNA form, the CDR3 reads TGTGCCAGCTCACCAAGCTTAGATCAGCCCCAGCATTTT. Translation: CASSPSLDQPQHF.

The chain links TRBV7-9 to TRBJ2-5; D gene ambiguous. The tail of the sequence fits TRBJ2-7 better, so the J call may be wrong. The V gene's germline CDR1 is SEHNR and CDR2 FQNEAQ (reference sequence). The CDR3 totals 11 residues. The CDR3: CASSLNYEQYF. CDR3 nucleotides: TGTGCCAGCAGCTTGAATTACGAGCAGTACTTC.

The gene calls are TRBV29-1 and TRBJ1-1, with a possible D match to TRBD1 (5 bases). Trimming took off 4 bases at V and 0 bases at J, with 12 bases between the two ends. Germline V gene sequence: CDR1 SQVTM, CDR2 ANQGSEA. The CDR3 consists of 14 residues. This CDR3 is CSVARTPLNTEAFF. CDR3 sequence (DNA): TGCAGCGTTGCAAGGACACCTCTGAACACTGAAGCTTTCTTT. Based on the CDR3 plus reference TRBV29-1 and TRBJ1-1, the full variable domain is SAVISQKPSRDICQRGTSLTIQCQVDSQVTMMFWYRQQPGQSLTLIATANQGSEATYESGFVIDKFPISRPNLTFSTLTVSNMSPEDSSIYLCSVARTPLNTEAFFGQGTRLTVV.

This clone has a handful of counts. The V gene is TRBV2, the J gene TRBJ1-1; a weak D match, TRBD1 (6 bases). Germline V lookup: CDR1 SNHLY, CDR2 FYNNEI. This CDR3 has 13 amino acids. Trimming took off 7 bases at V and 1 base at J, with 10 bases between the two ends. This CDR3 reads CASTGQPNTEAFF. The DNA for the CDR3 is TGTGCCAGCACCGGACAGCCGAACACTGAAGCTTTCTTT.

The gene calls are TRBV4-1 and TRBJ1-2, with a tentative D call TRBD1 (6 bases). Germline loops: CDR1 MGHRA, CDR2 YSYEKL. The CDR3 runs 15 residues. V lost 0 bases to trimming and J lost 4 bases, with 12 bases between them. The DNA of the CDR3 is TGCGCCAGCAGCCAAGAACCAGGGGTCGGCTATGGCTACACCTTC. Translating gives CASSQEPGVGYGYTF.

The rearrangement links TRBV7-2 to TRBJ2-3; weak D call: TRBD2 (7 bases). Trimming took off 6 bases at V and 9 bases at J, with 22 bases between the two ends. Germline V gene data show CDR1 as SGHTA and CDR2 as FQGNSA. This CDR3 spans 15 amino acids. Written as DNA, the CDR3 is TGTGCCAGCAGTGCCGGGAACGGGGGGCAAAGGACGCAGTATTTT. It yields the protein CASSAGNGGQRTQYF.

This clone was seen a handful of times. This chain links TRBV2 with TRBJ2-5; tentative D call: TRBD2 (7 bases). Germline CDR1 reads SNHLY; CDR2 reads FYNNEI. The CDR3 totals 16 residues. Trimming stripped 3 bases from V and 3 bases from J, with 17 bases between. The CDR3 protein is CASSDRAGAGEETQYF. The CDR3 DNA reads as TGTGCCAGCAGTGATCGGGCGGGGGCCGGGGAAGAGACCCAGTACTTC. The entire variable domain, with the rest obtained from reference TRBV2 and TRBJ2-5, is as follows: EPEVTQTPSHQVTQMGQEVILRCVPISNHLYFYWYRQILGQKVEFLVSFYNNEISEKSEIFDDQFSVERPDGSNFTLKIRSTKLEDSAMYFCASSDRAGAGEETQYFGPGTRLLVL.

This clone is medium-sized (0.01 to 0.1%) within its sample. This chain joins TRBV7-8 and TRBJ1-5; no clear D. Germline V gives CDR1 SGHVS, CDR2 FQNEAQ. The CDR3 is 14 amino acids. V lost 1 base, J lost 6 bases, and 10 bases lay in between. CDR3 loop: CASSLGPLAQPQHF. CDR3 sequence (DNA): TGTGCCAGCAGCTTAGGGCCCCTCGCTCAGCCCCAGCATTTT. The variable domain in full, with the rest retrieved from reference TRBV7-8 and TRBJ1-5, is GAGVSQSPRYKVAKRGQDVALRCDPISGHVSLFWYQQALGQGPEFLTYFQNEAQLDKSGLPSDRFFAERPEGSVSTLKIQRTQQEDSAVYLCASSLGPLAQPQHFGDGTRLSIL.

This clone was counted only a few times. This sequence joins TRBV4-3 and TRBJ1-1, with 10 bases fitting TRBD1. V lost 9 bases, J lost 4 bases, and 8 bases stayed unmatched. Germline CDR1 is LGHNA and CDR2 is YSLEER. The CDR3 is 14 residues long. CDR3 sequence: CASQPGQGFTEAFF. As DNA, the CDR3 is TGCGCCAGTCAACCGGGACAGGGGTTCACTGAAGCTTTCTTT.

This clone was counted only a few times. The chain couples TRBV5-1 to TRBJ2-5; D possibly corresponds to TRBD2 (5 bases). The V and J ends lost 5 bases and 0 bases respectively, with 11 bases between them. The CDR3 extends over 14 amino acids. Germline V gives CDR1 SGHRS, CDR2 YFSETQ. The CDR3 sequence: CASRSGGYQETQYF. The CDR3 DNA is TGCGCCAGCAGATCGGGCGGGTACCAAGAGACCCAGTACTTC.

This clone has more than one count but fewer than ten. The chain links TRBV6-4 to TRBJ2-1; D perhaps matches TRBD2 (7 bases). In germline, CDR1 is MRHNA, CDR2 SNTAGT. The CDR3 consists of 14 residues. Trimming cost V 0 bases and J 7 bases, with 10 bases left between them. The CDR3, as DNA: TGTGCCAGCAGTGACTCGGGGGGGCTAAATGAGCAGTTCTTC. As protein: CASSDSGGLNEQFF.

The genes are TRBV12-5 and TRBJ2-5; maybe TRBD2 (6 bases). Trimming removed 2 bases from V and 2 bases from J, with 12 bases in between. The germline CDR1 and CDR2 sequences are LGHNT and FRNRAP. The length of the CDR3 is 15 residues. CDR3 residues: CASGLMGGDQETQYF. The CDR3 DNA sequence: TGTGCTAGTGGTTTGATGGGCGGGGATCAAGAGACCCAGTACTTC.

This chain connects TRBV9 to TRBJ1-2, with D maybe TRBD1 (5 bases). This CDR3 comprises 15 residues. CDR1 is SGDLS and CDR2 is YYNGEE in the germline V gene. The V end lost 0 bases, the J end lost 4 bases, and 13 bases lay between the germline ends. The CDR3 is CASSVEEGTVYGYTF. Here the CDR3 DNA reads TGTGCCAGCAGCGTAGAGGAGGGGACGGTCTATGGCTACACCTTC.

The rearrangement uses TRBV7-2 and TRBJ2-5, with 8 nucleotides matching TRBD1. The assigned J gene may be wrong: the sequence end matches TRBJ2-7 better. Germline assignment: CDR1 SGHTA and CDR2 FQGNSA. The CDR3 length is 14 residues. The CDR3 DNA sequence: TGTGCCAGCAGCAGTCGGACAGGGCAGTACGAGCAGTACTTC. Its translation is CASSSRTGQYEQYF.

The J gene is TRBJ1-6, the V gene TRBV30; possibly TRBD1 for D (6 bases). From germline, CDR1 is GTSNPN and CDR2 SVGIG (reference sequence). V dropped 0 bases and J dropped 6 bases, with 15 bases sitting between them. The CDR3 is 16 amino acids. CDR3 nucleotide sequence: TGTGCCTGGAGTGTAGGGGGAATGGGACGTAATTCACCCCTCCACTTT. It specifies CAWSVGGMGRNSPLHF.

In its sample, this clone was seen a few times. V is TRBV19 and J is TRBJ1-5; weak D call: TRBD1 (5 bases). The CDR3 runs 12 residues. V shed 6 bases and J shed 2 bases, with 5 bases lying between them. The germline V gene has CDR1 LNHDA and CDR2 SQIVND (reference sequence). The CDR3 reads CASRQGNQPQHF. The CDR3 DNA reads TGTGCCAGTAGACAGGGCAATCAGCCCCAGCATTTT.

The gene calls are TRBV5-4 and TRBJ2-2; tentative D call: TRBD1 (5 bases). Trimming stripped 2 bases from V and 0 bases from J, with 5 bases between. This CDR3 region has 14 residues. The germline CDR1 and CDR2 sequences are SGHNT and YYREEE (reference sequence). The CDR3 DNA sequence: TGTGCCAGCAGCTTACAGGCGAACACCGGGGAGCTGTTTTTT. This gives the protein CASSLQANTGELFF.

The chain joins TRBV27 to TRBJ1-1; a possible D gene is TRBD1 (5 bases). V lost 0 bases and J lost 5, with 13 bases in between. The CDR3 runs to 15 residues. Per the germline V gene, CDR1 is MNHEY and CDR2 is SMNVEV (reference sequence). CDR3 residues: CASSLSAQGVTEAFF. The DNA for the CDR3 is TGTGCCAGCAGTTTATCTGCGCAAGGGGTGACTGAAGCTTTCTTT.

J is TRBJ2-2 and V is TRBV5-1, with 9 positions matching TRBD1. Germline V gene lookup returns CDR1 SGHRS and CDR2 YFSETQ. The CDR3 covers 15 residues. V lost 0 bases and J lost 7; bases outside the gene matches: 4. CDR3 residues: CASSLDDRGYGELFF. CDR3 DNA sequence: TGCGCCAGCAGCTTGGATGACAGGGGGTACGGGGAGCTGTTTTTT.

This clone has more than one count but fewer than ten. The chain uses TRBV5-1 and TRBJ1-2; tentative D call: TRBD1 (5 bases). Germline CDR1 reads SGHRS; CDR2 reads YFSETQ. V was cut by 2 bases and J by 4 bases, with 12 bases left in between. CDR3 size: 14 residues. CDR3 in amino acids: CASSFSDRLYGYTF. DNA for the CDR3: TGCGCCAGCAGCTTTTCCGACAGACTCTATGGCTACACCTTC.

The chain is built from TRBV27 and TRBJ2-3; D is uncertain. Between the trimmed V and J ends, which lost 4 bases and 0 bases, there was a span of 11 bases. The CDR3 is 15 residues long. CDR1 MNHEY and CDR2 SMNVEV come from the germline V gene (reference sequence). The CDR3 spells CASSSVVASTDTQYF. CDR3 DNA sequence: TGTGCCAGCAGTTCTGTGGTAGCTAGCACAGATACGCAGTATTTT.

V is TRBV6-5 and J is TRBJ1-5, with no clear D. The germline CDR1 and CDR2 sequences are MNHEY and SVGAGI. Between the trimmed V and J ends, which lost 3 bases and 7 bases, there was a span of 16 bases. The CDR3 extends over 15 amino acids. In nucleotides, the CDR3 is TGTGCCAGCAGTTATGGTTTTCCAGAAAACCAGCCCCAGCATTTT. This encodes CASSYGFPENQPQHF.

This clone was counted between two and nine times. V and J are TRBV15 and TRBJ2-7; D might be TRBD2 (5 bases). The germline V gene has CDR1 LNHNV and CDR2 YYDKDF (reference sequence). The CDR3 consists of 14 residues. Deletions cut 3 bases from V and 3 bases from J, with 12 bases between. CDR3 sequence: CATSRGAPNYEQYF. In DNA, the CDR3 is TGTGCCACCAGCAGGGGAGCTCCTAACTACGAGCAGTACTTC. The full variable domain, completed using reference TRBV15 and TRBJ2-7, is DAMVIQNPRYQVTQFGKPVTLSCSQTLNHNVMYWYQQKSSQAPKLLFHYYDKDFNNEADTPDNFQSRRPNTSFCFLDIRSPGLGDTAMYLCATSRGAPNYEQYFGPGTRLTVT.

This rearrangement joins TRBV6-5 to TRBJ1-3, with no clear D. V was shortened by 5 bases and J by 2 bases, with 7 bases between the two germline ends. The germline V gene encodes CDR1 MNHEY and CDR2 SVGAGI. The CDR3 totals 13 residues. The CDR3 loop is CASSISTGNTIYF. DNA for the CDR3: TGTGCCAGCAGTATCTCTACTGGAAACACCATATATTTT.